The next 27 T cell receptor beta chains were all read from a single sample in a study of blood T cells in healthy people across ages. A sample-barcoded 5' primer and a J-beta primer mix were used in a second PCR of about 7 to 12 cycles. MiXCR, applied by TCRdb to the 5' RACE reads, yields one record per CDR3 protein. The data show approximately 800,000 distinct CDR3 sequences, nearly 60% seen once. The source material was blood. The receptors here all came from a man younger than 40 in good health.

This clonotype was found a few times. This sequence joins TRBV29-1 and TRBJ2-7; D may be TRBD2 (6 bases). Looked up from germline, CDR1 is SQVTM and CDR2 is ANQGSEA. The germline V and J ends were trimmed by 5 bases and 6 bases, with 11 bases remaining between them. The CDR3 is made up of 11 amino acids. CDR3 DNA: TGCAGCGTTCTGGGACTCTCCGAGCAGTACTTC. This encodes CSVLGLSEQYF.

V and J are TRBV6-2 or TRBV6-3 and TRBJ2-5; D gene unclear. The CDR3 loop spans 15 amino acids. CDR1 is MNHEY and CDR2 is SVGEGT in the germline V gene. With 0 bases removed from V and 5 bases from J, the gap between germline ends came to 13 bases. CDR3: CASSYSISNSETQYF. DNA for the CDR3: TGTGCCAGCAGTTACTCGATCTCGAATTCGGAGACCCAGTACTTC.

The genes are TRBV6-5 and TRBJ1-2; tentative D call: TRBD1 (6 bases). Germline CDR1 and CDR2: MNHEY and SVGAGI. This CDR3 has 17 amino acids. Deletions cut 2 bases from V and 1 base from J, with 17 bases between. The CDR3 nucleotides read TGTGCCAGCAGTTACATCGAGGAGACAGGTTATAACTATGGCTACACCTTC. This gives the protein CASSYIEETGYNYGYTF.

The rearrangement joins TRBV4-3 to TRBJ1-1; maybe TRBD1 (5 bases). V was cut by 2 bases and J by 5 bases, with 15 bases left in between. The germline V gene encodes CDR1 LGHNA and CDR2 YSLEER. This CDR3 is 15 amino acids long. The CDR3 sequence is CASSQRGLGVTEAFF. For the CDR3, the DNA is TGCGCCAGCAGCCAAAGGGGCTTGGGAGTAACTGAAGCTTTCTTT.

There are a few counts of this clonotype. Written as DNA, the CDR3 is TGTGCCAGCAGATCGAACGGACAGCTCAAAAACATTCAGTACTTC. Protein: CASRSNGQLKNIQYF. J is TRBJ2-4 and V is TRBV7-2, with D tentatively TRBD1 (6 bases). Germline V gene data show CDR1 as SGHTA and CDR2 as FQGNSA. The CDR3 sequence is 15 residues long. Trimming pared 6 bases from V and 3 bases from J, leaving 15 bases between.

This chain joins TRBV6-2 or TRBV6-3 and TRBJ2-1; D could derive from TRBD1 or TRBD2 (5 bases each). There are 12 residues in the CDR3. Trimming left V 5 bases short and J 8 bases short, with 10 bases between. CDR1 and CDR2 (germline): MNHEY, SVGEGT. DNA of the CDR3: TGTGCCAGCAGTGAGGGGTGGGATGAGCAGTTCTTC. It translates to CASSEGWDEQFF.

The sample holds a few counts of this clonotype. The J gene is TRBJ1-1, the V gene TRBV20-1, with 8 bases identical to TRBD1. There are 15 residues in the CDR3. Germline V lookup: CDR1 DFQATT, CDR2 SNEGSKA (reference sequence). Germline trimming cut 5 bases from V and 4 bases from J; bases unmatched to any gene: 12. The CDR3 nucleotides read TGCAGTGCTTTAGATAGGACAGGGCCGGGCACTGAAGCTTTCTTT. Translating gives CSALDRTGPGTEAFF.

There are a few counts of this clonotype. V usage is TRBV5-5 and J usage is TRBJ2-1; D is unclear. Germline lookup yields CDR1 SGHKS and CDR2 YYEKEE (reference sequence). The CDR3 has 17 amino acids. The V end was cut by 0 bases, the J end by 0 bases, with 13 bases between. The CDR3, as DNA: TGTGCCAGCAGCTTGGAATCTGTTGTAAGCTCCTACAATGAGCAGTTCTTC. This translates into CASSLESVVSSYNEQFF.

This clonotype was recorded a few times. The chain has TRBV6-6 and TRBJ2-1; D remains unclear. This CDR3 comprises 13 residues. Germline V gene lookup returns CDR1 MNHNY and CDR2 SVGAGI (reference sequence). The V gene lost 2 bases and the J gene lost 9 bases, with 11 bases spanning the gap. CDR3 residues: CASSYGSAGEQFF. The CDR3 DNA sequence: TGTGCCAGCAGTTACGGCTCGGCTGGTGAGCAGTTCTTC.

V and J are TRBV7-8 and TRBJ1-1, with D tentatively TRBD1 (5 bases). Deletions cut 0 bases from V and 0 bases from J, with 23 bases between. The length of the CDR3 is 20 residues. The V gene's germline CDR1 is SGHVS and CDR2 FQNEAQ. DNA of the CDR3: TGTGCCAGCAGCTTAGCGCGTCTTATGGGGGTGAATCTGATGAACACTGAAGCTTTCTTT. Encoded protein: CASSLARLMGVNLMNTEAFF.

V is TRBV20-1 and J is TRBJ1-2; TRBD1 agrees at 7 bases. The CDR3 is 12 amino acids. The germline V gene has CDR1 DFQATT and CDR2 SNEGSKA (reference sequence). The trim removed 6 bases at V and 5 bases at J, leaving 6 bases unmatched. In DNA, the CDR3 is TGCAGTGCCCCGGGACAGACATATGGCTACACCTTC. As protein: CSAPGQTYGYTF.

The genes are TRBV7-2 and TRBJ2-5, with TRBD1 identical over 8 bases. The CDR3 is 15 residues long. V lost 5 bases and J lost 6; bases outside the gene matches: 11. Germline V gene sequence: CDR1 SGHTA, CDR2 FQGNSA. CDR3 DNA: TGTGCCAGCAGCCCAGGGGGCCTGGGGGGAAAGACCCAGTACTTC. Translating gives CASSPGGLGGKTQYF.

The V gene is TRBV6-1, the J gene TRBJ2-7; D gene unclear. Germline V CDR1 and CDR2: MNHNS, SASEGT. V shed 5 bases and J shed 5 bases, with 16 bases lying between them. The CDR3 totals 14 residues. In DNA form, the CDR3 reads TGTGCCAGCAGTCCTAGAGTTGTTGCCGACGAGCAGTACTTC. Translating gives CASSPRVVADEQYF.

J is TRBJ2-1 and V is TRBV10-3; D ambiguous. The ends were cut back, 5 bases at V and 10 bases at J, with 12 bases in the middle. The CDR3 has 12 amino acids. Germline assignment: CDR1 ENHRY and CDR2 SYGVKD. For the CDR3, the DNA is TGTGCCATCAGTCCGACTCCATCCGAGCAGTTCTTC. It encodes CAISPTPSEQFF.

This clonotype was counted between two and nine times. The CDR3: CASRGISGSSYNEQFF. The CDR3 nucleotides read TGTGCCAGCCGGGGGATTAGCGGGAGCTCCTACAATGAGCAGTTCTTC. The chain carries TRBV12-3 or TRBV12-4 and TRBJ2-1; 9 bases align to TRBD2. V was pared by 8 bases and J by 0 bases, with 8 bases of the junction left unmatched. There are 16 residues in the CDR3.

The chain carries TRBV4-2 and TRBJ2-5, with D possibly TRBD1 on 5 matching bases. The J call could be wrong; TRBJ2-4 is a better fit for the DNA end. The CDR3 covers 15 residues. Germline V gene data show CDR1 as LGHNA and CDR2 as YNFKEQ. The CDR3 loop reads CASSQGEGVKNIQYF. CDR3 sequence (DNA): TGTGCCAGCAGCCAGGGTGAAGGGGTTAAAAACATTCAGTACTTC.

In DNA, the CDR3 is TGTGCCAGCCTTAAACCGACGGTAGATACGCAGTATTTT. Translated, it gives CASLKPTVDTQYF. This rearrangement joins TRBV28 to TRBJ2-3, with D unresolved. V was trimmed by 8 bases and J by 5 bases, leaving 14 bases between them. There are 13 residues in the CDR3. CDR1 is MDHEN, CDR2 SYDVKM, per germline.

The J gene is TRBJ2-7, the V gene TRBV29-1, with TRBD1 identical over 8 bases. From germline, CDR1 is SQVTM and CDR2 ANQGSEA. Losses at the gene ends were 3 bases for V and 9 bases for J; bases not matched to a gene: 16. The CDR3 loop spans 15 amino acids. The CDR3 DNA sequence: TGCAGCGTTGATGATGCCGGGACAGGTCCCCAAGTGCAGTACTTC. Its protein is CSVDDAGTGPQVQYF.

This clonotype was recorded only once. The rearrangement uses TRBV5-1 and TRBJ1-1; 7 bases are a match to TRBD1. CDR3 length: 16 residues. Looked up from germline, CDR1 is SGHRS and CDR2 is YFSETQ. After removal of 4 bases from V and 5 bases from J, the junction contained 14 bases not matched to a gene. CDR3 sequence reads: CASSPYRGGEKTEAFF. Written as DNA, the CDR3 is TGCGCCAGCAGCCCGTACAGGGGTGGAGAGAAAACTGAAGCTTTCTTT.

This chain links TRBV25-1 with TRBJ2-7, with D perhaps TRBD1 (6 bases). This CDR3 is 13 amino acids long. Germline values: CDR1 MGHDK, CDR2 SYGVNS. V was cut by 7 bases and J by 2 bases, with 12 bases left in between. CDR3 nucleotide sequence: TGTGCCAGCACCCAACAGGGCCCCTACGAGCAGTACTTC. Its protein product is CASTQQGPYEQYF.

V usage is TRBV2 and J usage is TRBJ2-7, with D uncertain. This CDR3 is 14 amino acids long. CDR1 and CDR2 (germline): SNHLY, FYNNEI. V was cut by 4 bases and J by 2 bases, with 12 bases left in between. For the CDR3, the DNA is TGTGCCAGCAGTGCGGTTGGTGTGGCCTACGAGCAGTACTTC. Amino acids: CASSAVGVAYEQYF.

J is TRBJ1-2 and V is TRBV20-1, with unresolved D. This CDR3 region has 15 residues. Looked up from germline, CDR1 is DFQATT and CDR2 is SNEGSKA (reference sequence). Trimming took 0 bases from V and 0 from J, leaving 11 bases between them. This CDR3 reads CSARDLEFTNYGYTF. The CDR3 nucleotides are TGCAGTGCTAGAGATCTCGAGTTCACTAACTATGGCTACACCTTC.

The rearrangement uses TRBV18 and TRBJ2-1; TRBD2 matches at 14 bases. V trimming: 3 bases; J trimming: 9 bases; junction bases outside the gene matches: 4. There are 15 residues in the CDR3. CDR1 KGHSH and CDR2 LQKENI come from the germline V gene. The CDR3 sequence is CASSPLTSGGGEQFF. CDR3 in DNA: TGTGCCAGCTCACCCCTGACTAGCGGGGGGGGTGAGCAGTTCTTC.

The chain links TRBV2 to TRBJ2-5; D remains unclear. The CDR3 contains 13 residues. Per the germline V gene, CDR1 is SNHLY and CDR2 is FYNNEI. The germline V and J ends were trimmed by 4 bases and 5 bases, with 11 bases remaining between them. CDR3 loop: CASSVQIEETQYF. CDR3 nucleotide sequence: TGTGCCAGCAGTGTCCAAATTGAGGAGACCCAGTACTTC.

The CDR3 loop is CASSLADRAAYEQYF. DNA of the CDR3: TGTGCCAGCAGCTTAGCAGACCGGGCGGCCTACGAGCAGTACTTC. The rearrangement uses TRBV7-2 and TRBJ2-7, with unresolved D. Germline loops: CDR1 SGHTA, CDR2 FQGNSA. The V gene lost 0 bases and the J gene lost 2 bases, with 11 bases spanning the gap. CDR3 length equals 15 residues.

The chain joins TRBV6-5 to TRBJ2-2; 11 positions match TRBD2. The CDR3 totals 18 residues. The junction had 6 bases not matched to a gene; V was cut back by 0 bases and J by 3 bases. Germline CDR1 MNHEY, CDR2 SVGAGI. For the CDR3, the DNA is TGTGCCAGCAGTTACTCGAAAACTAGCGGGGGATACACCGGGGAGCTGTTTTTT. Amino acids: CASSYSKTSGGYTGELFF.

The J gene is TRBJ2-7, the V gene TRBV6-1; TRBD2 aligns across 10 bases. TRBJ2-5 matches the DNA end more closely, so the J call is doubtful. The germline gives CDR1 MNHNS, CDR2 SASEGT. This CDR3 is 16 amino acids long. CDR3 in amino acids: CASSEPSGGVDETQYF. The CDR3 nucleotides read TGTGCCAGCAGTGAACCCAGCGGGGGGGTCGATGAGACCCAGTACTTC.